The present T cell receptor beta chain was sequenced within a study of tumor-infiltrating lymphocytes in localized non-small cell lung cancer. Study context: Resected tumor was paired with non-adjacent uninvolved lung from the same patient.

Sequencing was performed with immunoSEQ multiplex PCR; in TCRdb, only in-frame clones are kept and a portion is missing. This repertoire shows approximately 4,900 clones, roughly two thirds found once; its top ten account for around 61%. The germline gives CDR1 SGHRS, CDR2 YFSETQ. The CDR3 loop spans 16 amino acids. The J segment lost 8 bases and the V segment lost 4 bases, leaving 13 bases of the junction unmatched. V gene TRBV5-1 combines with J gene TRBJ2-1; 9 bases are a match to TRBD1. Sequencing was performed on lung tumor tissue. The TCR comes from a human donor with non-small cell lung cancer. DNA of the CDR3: TGCGCCAGCAGCCGATCCGGGACAGGGAGGATTGATGAGCAGTTCTTC. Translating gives CASSRSGTGRIDEQFF.